A single sample gave rise to the 11 T cell receptor beta chains below, sequenced in a study of T cell clones after liver transplantation. The protocol was immunoSEQ multiplex PCR, while the TCRdb copy is restricted to in-frame clones and leaves out a portion. Among about 120,000 clones listed, roughly nine tenths were seen once. Sequences were derived from CD4+ T cells from blood, sampled 12 months after liver transplant. The receptors stem from a human patient who received a liver transplant. These T cells may partly come from the graft donor.

The genes are TRBV9 and TRBJ1-1; D is undetermined. CDR1 SGDLS and CDR2 YYNGEE come from the germline V gene. This CDR3 has 14 amino acids. The V and J ends lost 1 base and 10 bases respectively, with 17 bases between them. The CDR3 DNA follows: TGTGCCAGCAGCGTATATAATGGACCTGAGGGAGCTTTCTTT. Translated: CASSVYNGPEGAFF.

The V gene is TRBV28, the J gene TRBJ1-2; TRBD1 matches 7 bases. Germline V gives CDR1 MDHEN, CDR2 SYDVKM. The CDR3 is 13 residues long. Trimming removed 5 bases from V and 6 bases from J; junction bases left unmatched: 6. CDR3 loop: CASSTTGENGYTF. In DNA, the CDR3 is TGTGCCAGCAGTACAACAGGGGAGAATGGCTACACCTTC.

This chain links TRBV5-1 with TRBJ2-7, with 8 bases lining up with TRBD1. The CDR3 totals 14 residues. The junction had 3 bases not matched to a gene; V was cut back by 2 bases and J by 2 bases. Germline lookup yields CDR1 SGHRS and CDR2 YFSETQ. The CDR3 nucleotides read TGCGCCAGCAGCTTCGGGACAGGCCCCTACGAGCAGTACTTC. Translated, it gives CASSFGTGPYEQYF.

Written as DNA, the CDR3 is TGTGCCAGCAGTGTCGTAGCGGGAGCAAAAGAGACCCAGTACTTC. Its protein is CASSVVAGAKETQYF. The chain combines TRBV6-4 with TRBJ2-5, with 9 bases matching TRBD2. The trim removed 4 bases at V and 3 bases at J, leaving 6 bases unmatched. The CDR3 runs 15 residues. CDR1 and CDR2 (germline): MRHNA, SNTAGT.

This clone was seen only once. The chain links TRBV19 to TRBJ2-1; a weak D match, TRBD2 (8 bases). Germline assignment: CDR1 LNHDA and CDR2 SQIVND (reference sequence). This CDR3 contains 19 residues. V lost 6 bases and J lost 8, with 32 bases in between. The CDR3 loop reads CASRRGRVSGGTDWDEQFF. DNA for the CDR3: TGTGCCAGTAGGCGGGGCAGGGTATCGGGAGGGACAGATTGGGATGAGCAGTTCTTC.

The chain combines TRBV15 with TRBJ1-1; D call uncertain. Germline V lookup: CDR1 LNHNV, CDR2 YYDKDF (reference sequence). Trimming pared 3 bases from V and 1 base from J, leaving 12 bases between. The CDR3 is 15 residues long. The CDR3 DNA sequence: TGTGCCACCAGCAGTGGAAGGCAGACGAACACTGAAGCTTTCTTT. Protein: CATSSGRQTNTEAFF.

The chain joins TRBV19 to TRBJ1-4; D may be TRBD1 (5 bases). This CDR3 is built from 15 residues. From germline, CDR1 is LNHDA and CDR2 SQIVND (reference sequence). V lost 4 bases to trimming and J lost 2 bases, with 11 bases between them. The CDR3 sequence: CASSRARGTNEKLFF. In DNA form, the CDR3 reads TGTGCCAGTAGTAGGGCGAGGGGCACTAATGAAAAACTGTTTTTT. The whole variable domain, remainder taken from reference TRBV19 and TRBJ1-4, is DGGITQSPKYLFRKEGQNVTLSCEQNLNHDAMYWYRQDPGQGLRLIYYSQIVNDFQKGDIAEGYSVSREKKESFPLTVTSAQKNPTAFYLCASSRARGTNEKLFFGSGTQLSVL.

This sequence joins TRBV11-2 and TRBJ2-5, with D possibly TRBD2 on 6 matching bases. CDR1 is SGHAT and CDR2 is FQNNGV in the germline V gene. Trimming pared 3 bases from V and 5 bases from J, leaving 10 bases between. The CDR3 contains 13 residues. The CDR3, as DNA: TGTGCCAGCAGCTTTCCGGGAGTGGAGACCCAGTACTTC. Translation gives CASSFPGVETQYF.

A word on this clone: Sequence at one end of the junction differs from germline and may be a read error. The chain links TRBV19 to TRBJ1-4; 8 bases align to TRBD1. The CDR3 totals 19 residues. From germline, CDR1 is LNHDA and CDR2 SQIVND (reference sequence). The CDR3: CASSLDVRTGFLTNEKLFF. The CDR3 nucleotides are TGTGCCAGTAGTCTAGACGTCAGGACAGGGTTTTTGACTAATGAAAAACTGTTTTTT.

The genes are TRBV7-2 and TRBJ2-5, with 11 bases lining up with TRBD2. Germline lookup yields CDR1 SGHTA and CDR2 FQGNSA. The V gene end was trimmed by 2 bases and the J gene end by 4 bases; junction bases not matched to a gene: 3. CDR3 size: 15 residues. The CDR3 region has the DNA TGTGCCAGCAGCTTACTAGCGGGAGGAGTAGAGACCCAGTACTTC. It codes for CASSLLAGGVETQYF.

The rearrangement uses TRBV19 and TRBJ1-1, with D maybe TRBD1 (5 bases). Trimming stripped 8 bases from V and 7 bases from J, with 14 bases between. Germline CDR1 reads LNHDA; CDR2 reads SQIVND (reference sequence). The CDR3 extends over 12 amino acids. CDR3 in amino acids: CASGKRGNEAFF. CDR3 DNA: TGTGCCAGTGGGAAACGGGGCAATGAAGCTTTCTTT. The full variable domain, its missing parts supplied by reference TRBV19 and TRBJ1-1, is DGGITQSPKYLFRKEGQNVTLSCEQNLNHDAMYWYRQDPGQGLRLIYYSQIVNDFQKGDIAEGYSVSREKKESFPLTVTSAQKNPTAFYLCASGKRGNEAFFGQGTRLTVV.